The rows below give T cell receptor beta chains drawn from one sample of a study of chemoradiotherapy in HPV16-positive cancers. Profiling relied on immunoSEQ multiplex PCR, and the TCRdb table lists in-frame clones only, not all of them. The repertoire holds more than 8,500 clones, with over 80% as singletons. The sequenced sample was blood, obtained from a patient who underwent chemoradiotherapy. All receptors derive from a human donor with HPV-associated anogenital cancer. Both conserved end residues are part of each CDR3. D genes are given only for firm matches. Size is stated for part of the rows, as once, few or many counts, or as a class when the clone is expanded.

TRBJ2-6	NA	TRBV28	NA	TGTGCCAGCAGGCCGCCTGGGGCCAACGTCCTGACTTTC	CASRPPGANVLTF
TRBJ1-5	NA	TRBV29-1	TRBD1	TGCAGCGAGACCAAACAGGGGTATGGGGCCTATAGCAATCAGCCCCAGCATTTT	CSETKQGYGAYSNQPQHF
TRBJ1-6	NA	TRBV2	TRBD1	TGTGCCAGGACGAACGGACAGGCTAATAATTCACCCCTCCACTTT	CARTNGQANNSPLHF
TRBJ2-4	NA	TRBV19	NA	TGTGCCAGTACCGCGGACCGGAGCCGGGACATTCAGTACTTC	CASTADRSRDIQYF
TRBJ1-3	NA	TRBV4-3	TRBD1	TGCGCCAGCAGCCAAGATTTGCGGGACAGGTTCTTCTCTGGAAACACCATATATTTT	CASSQDLRDRFFSGNTIYF
TRBJ1-3	NA	TRBV7-9	TRBD1	TGTGCCAGCAGCCCCGACAGGGTTGGAAACACCATATATTTT	CASSPDRVGNTIYF
TRBJ1-1	NA	TRBV6-4	TRBD1	TGTGCCAGCAAACTGACAGGGGGCCGGAACACTGAAGCTTTCTTT	CASKLTGGRNTEAFF
TRBJ2-5	NA	TRBV19	NA	TGTGCCAGTAGGTTGGGAGAGACCCAGTACTTC	CASRLGETQYF
TRBJ2-5	NA	TRBV11-1	TRBD2	TGTGCCAGCAGCCTCGGGAGCGGGGGGGAGACCCAGTACTTC	CASSLGSGGETQYF
TRBJ2-5	NA	TRBV6-1	TRBD2	TGTGCCAGCCTAAAATTCGGGGGGGAAGAGACCCAGTACTTC	CASLKFGGEETQYF
TRBJ2-3	NA	TRBV7-9	TRBD2	TGTGCCAGCAGGAGAGAAGGGACTAGCGTAGATACGCAGTATTTT	CASRREGTSVDTQYF
TRBJ1-1	NA	TRBV5-1	NA	TGCGCCAGCAGCTCACAGGGCTTGCGCACTGAAGCTTTCTTT	CASSSQGLRTEAFF
TRBJ1-3	few	TRBV6-5	NA	TGTGCCAGCAGTTACGACGATGGAAACACCATATATTTT	CASSYDDGNTIYF
TRBJ2-7	NA	TRBV2	NA	TGTGCCAGCAGTGTCGAGGGGCACTACGAGCAGTACTTC	CASSVEGHYEQYF
TRBJ2-1	once	TRBV29-1	TRBD1	TGCAGCGGACAGACAGGGGGAATATACAATGAGCAGTTCTTC	CSGQTGGIYNEQFF
TRBJ1-1	once	TRBV9	NA	TGTGCCAGCAGCGTTCAACCGAACACTGAAGCTTTCTTT	CASSVQPNTEAFF
TRBJ2-3	NA	TRBV6-5	NA	TGTGCCAGCAGTTCGGCAGATACGCAGTATTTT	CASSSADTQYF
TRBJ2-1	NA	TRBV7-8	TRBD2	TGTGCCAGCAGCCCCGGACTAGCGGGGGGCCTACAGGTCTTC	CASSPGLAGGLQVF
TRBJ2-1	NA	TRBV10-3	NA	TGTGCCATCAGTGAGGCCGGGGGACTGTCGAACAATGAGCAGTTCTTC	CAISEAGGLSNNEQFF
TRBJ1-6	once	TRBV19	NA	TGTGCCAGTAGTAAACAGGATTCACCCCTCCACTTT	CASSKQDSPLHF
TRBJ2-2	NA	TRBV5-1	NA	TGCGCCAGCAGCTTCGGGACGGCCAACACCGGGGAGCTGTTTTTT	CASSFGTANTGELFF
TRBJ2-1	NA	TRBV7-9	NA	TGTGCCAGCAGCTTATCGCGGGCAGGGGCCTCGAATGAGCAGTTCTTC	CASSLSRAGASNEQFF
TRBJ2-1	once	TRBV21-1	NA	TGTGCCAGCAGCAAACAAAGAGTGGACAGGGGAGGGGCAGCGGGCTCCTACAATGAGCAGTTCTTC	CASSKQRVDRGGAAGSYNEQFF
TRBJ2-1	NA	TRBV12-5	NA	TGTGCTAGTGGTTTTGGGGTGGGTGAGCAGTTCTTC	CASGFGVGEQFF
TRBJ2-7	NA	TRBV14	NA	TGTGCCAGCAGCCCTCCCGGGACCATCTCCTACGAGCAGTACTTC	CASSPPGTISYEQYF
TRBJ2-1	NA	TRBV9	TRBD2	TGTGCCAGCATCCAGCGGGGTATAGACTACAATGAGCAGTTCTTC	CASIQRGIDYNEQFF
TRBJ1-1	NA	TRBV27	NA	TGTGCCAGCAGTGAGACTCCCTGGGGCACTGAAGCTTTCTTT	CASSETPWGTEAFF
TRBJ1-1	NA	TRBV7-8	NA	TGTGCCAGCAGCTTAGACCACCTGACAGGAGGGGATACTGAAGCTTTCTTT	CASSLDHLTGGDTEAFF
TRBJ2-5	NA	TRBV5-1	TRBD2	TGCGCCAGCAGCTTGAGCGGGGGCTCGCAAGAGACCCAGTACTTC	CASSLSGGSQETQYF
TRBJ2-2	once	TRBV11-3	TRBD1	TGTGCCAGCAGCCCCCACTGGACAGGTGTGAACACCGGGGAGCTGTTTTTT	CASSPHWTGVNTGELFF
TRBJ2-5	NA	TRBV5-1	TRBD2	TGCGCCAGCAGCATCGGAGCGGGGGGGTTCCAAGAGACCCAGTACTTC	CASSIGAGGFQETQYF
TRBJ1-6	NA	TRBV11-2	NA	TGTGCCAGCAGCTCACGGCGGGGGGGGGTGTCACCCCTCCACTTT	CASSSRRGGVSPLHF
TRBJ1-1	NA	TRBV25-1	TRBD1	TGTGCCAGCAGTGACTCGATTGACAGGGTGACTGAAGCTTTCTTT	CASSDSIDRVTEAFF
TRBJ2-1	once	TRBV19	NA	TGTGCCAGTAGTATAAATCCGGGGAATGAGCAGTTCTTC	CASSINPGNEQFF
TRBJ2-2	NA	TRBV9	TRBD2	TGTGCCAGCAGCGTAGTGTTCGAGCGGGGGGGCCAGTCAACCGGGGAGCTGTTTTTT	CASSVVFERGGQSTGELFF
TRBJ2-3	NA	TRBV5-1	NA	TGCGCCAGCAGCTTGGTGGGGGTGAGCACAGATACGCAGTATTTT	CASSLVGVSTDTQYF
TRBJ1-1	NA	TRBV7-6	NA	TGTGCCAGCAGCATGGGAGCGAACACTGAAGCTTTCTTT	CASSMGANTEAFF
TRBJ1-2	NA	TRBV5-6	TRBD1	TGTGCCAGCAGCTCAGATCGCGGACAGGTCATAAACTATGGCTACACCTTC	CASSSDRGQVINYGYTF
TRBJ2-1	NA	TRBV4-3	NA	TGCGCCAGCAGCCAAACCCTCGGGGCATTAGGAGGTGAGCAGTTCTTC	CASSQTLGALGGEQFF
TRBJ1-6	NA	TRBV9	NA	TGTGCCAGCAGCGTAGCACTGAATAATTCACCCCTCCACTTT	CASSVALNNSPLHF
TRBJ2-3	once	TRBV5-1	NA	TGCGCCAGCATCAGAGGGGGAAGCACAGATACGCAGTATTTT	CASIRGGSTDTQYF
TRBJ2-2	NA	TRBV5-4	NA	TGTGCCAGCAGCTGGGCGGCGTCGAACACCGGGGAGCTGTTTTTT	CASSWAASNTGELFF
TRBJ2-3	NA	TRBV23-1	NA	TGCGCCAGCAGTCGTAAGATCAGGGGCAGAAGCACAGATACGCAGTATTTT	CASSRKIRGRSTDTQYF
TRBJ2-1	NA	TRBV6-5	NA	TGTGCCAGCAGTTACTTTGGCGATGAGCAGTTCTTC	CASSYFGDEQFF
TRBJ1-2	once	TRBV6-1	NA	TGTGCCAGCAAAGACATAAACTATGGCTACACCTTC	CASKDINYGYTF
TRBJ2-7	NA	TRBV19	TRBD1	TGTGCCATCATACAGGGGATCTTGACCCACGAGCAGTACTTC	CAIIQGILTHEQYF
TRBJ1-1	NA	TRBV14	NA	TGTGCCAGCAGCCAAGTGGAGGGAACTGAAGCTTTCTTT	CASSQVEGTEAFF
TRBJ1-2	NA	TRBV7-9	NA	TGTGCCAGCAGCCCCCTCGGGGTCTCCTATGGCTACACCTTC	CASSPLGVSYGYTF